This T cell receptor (beta chain) originates from a study of radiation and T cells in renal cell carcinoma. Study as a whole: Nephrectomy followed 15 Gy stereotactic body radiation by 4 weeks.

Trimming left V 1 base short and J 4 bases short, with 14 bases between. CDR3 length: 17 amino acids. CDR1 is MGHDK and CDR2 is SYGVNS in the germline V gene. This clone was picked up a small number of times. Its antigen is not known. Points from the study as a whole: In blood, top tumor clones expanded by 2 weeks, shrinking by 4. Without pretreatment biopsies, baseline tumor clonotype presence was undetermined.

The method was immunoSEQ multiplex PCR; TCRdb's version includes in-frame clones alone and lacks a portion of them. The profile shows 94,000 or so clones, about four fifths of them singletons. Noted time point: baseline pretreatment blood. Treatment in this sample: 15 Gy SBRT to primary tumor, nephrectomy 4 weeks later. Serial blood draws occurred at baseline and 2 and 4 weeks post-SBRT. Sequencing used blood, obtained from a patient whose treatment included radiotherapy and nephrectomy. The J gene is TRBJ2-6, the V gene TRBV25-1; D ambiguous. The TCR sequence derives from a man between 60 and 75 years old with renal cell carcinoma. The CDR3 DNA reads TGTGCCAGCAGTGAATTTCCAGGCGTAGCCGGGGCCAACGTCCTGACTTTC. Translated: CASSEFPGVAGANVLTF.